What follows describes a single T cell receptor (beta chain). PCR involved 60 Vbeta and 13 Jbeta primers. Generated by immunoSEQ multiplex PCR, the TCRdb table keeps only in-frame clones and is missing some. The sample has around 190,000 clones; approximately 9.5% are singletons. The data originate from a study of cytomegalovirus exposure and HLA in healthy donors. CDR1 is SGHRS and CDR2 is YFSETQ in the germline V gene. The CDR3 totals 13 residues. V and J are TRBV5-1 and TRBJ2-5; 7 positions agree with TRBD1. The closer fit of TRBJ2-7 to the DNA end suggests the J call may be wrong. The receptor's source is a woman between 25 and 40 years old in good health and CMV-seropositive. Sample: PBMCs. This chain's CDR3 is CASRRQGPYEQYF. The CDR3 DNA is TGCGCCAGCCGACGACAGGGTCCGTACGAGCAGTACTTC.